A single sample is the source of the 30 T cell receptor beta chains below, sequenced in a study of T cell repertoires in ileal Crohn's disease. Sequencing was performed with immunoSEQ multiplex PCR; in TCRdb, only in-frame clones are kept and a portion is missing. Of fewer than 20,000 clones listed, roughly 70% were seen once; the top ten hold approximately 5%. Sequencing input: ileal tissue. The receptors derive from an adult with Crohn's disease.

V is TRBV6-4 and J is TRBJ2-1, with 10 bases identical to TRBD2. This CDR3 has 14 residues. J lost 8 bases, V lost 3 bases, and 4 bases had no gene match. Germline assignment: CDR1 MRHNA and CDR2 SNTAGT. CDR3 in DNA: TGTGCCAGCAGTGAAGCGGGGGGGCCGGATGAGCAGTTCTTC. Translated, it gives CASSEAGGPDEQFF.

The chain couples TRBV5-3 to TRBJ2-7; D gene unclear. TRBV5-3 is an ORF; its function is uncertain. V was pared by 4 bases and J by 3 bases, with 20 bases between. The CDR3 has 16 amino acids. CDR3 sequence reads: CARSAPTPRKDYEQYF. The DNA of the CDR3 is TGTGCCAGAAGCGCCCCGACACCTCGTAAGGACTACGAGCAGTACTTC.

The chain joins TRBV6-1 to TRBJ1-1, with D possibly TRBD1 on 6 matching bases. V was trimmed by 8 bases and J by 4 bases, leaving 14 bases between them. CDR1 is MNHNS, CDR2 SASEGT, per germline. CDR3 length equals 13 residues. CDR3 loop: CASWGGGGTEAFF. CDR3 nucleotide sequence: TGTGCCAGCTGGGGGGGCGGTGGCACTGAAGCTTTCTTT.

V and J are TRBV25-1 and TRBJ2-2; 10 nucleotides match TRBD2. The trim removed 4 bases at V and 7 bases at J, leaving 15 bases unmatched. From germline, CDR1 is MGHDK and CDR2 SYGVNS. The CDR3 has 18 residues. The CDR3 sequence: CASSAPASGRAEIGELFF. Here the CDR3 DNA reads TGTGCCAGCAGTGCCCCGGCGAGCGGGAGGGCCGAGATCGGGGAGCTGTTTTTT.

CDR3: CASSLMSEQFF. The CDR3 DNA sequence: TGTGCCAGCAGCTTAATGAGCGAGCAGTTCTTC. The rearrangement links TRBV7-2 to TRBJ2-1; D gene ambiguous. The CDR3 contains 11 residues. V was cut by 2 bases and J by 10 bases, with 6 bases left in between. Germline V gene lookup returns CDR1 SGHTA and CDR2 FQGNSA.

CDR3 nucleotides: TGCGCCAGCAGCTTAGCACAGACGAACACTGAAGCTTTCTTT. Translated, it gives CASSLAQTNTEAFF. V and J are TRBV5-1 and TRBJ1-1; D unclear. V lost 2 bases and J lost 1, with 9 bases in between. The CDR3 is made up of 14 amino acids. Germline V gene lookup returns CDR1 SGHRS and CDR2 YFSETQ.

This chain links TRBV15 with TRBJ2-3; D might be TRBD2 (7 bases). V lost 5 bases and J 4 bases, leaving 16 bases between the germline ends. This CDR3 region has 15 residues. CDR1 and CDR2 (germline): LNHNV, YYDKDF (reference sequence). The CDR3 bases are TGTGCCACCAGCCGGACAGCGGGGTCCCCAGATACGCAGTATTTT. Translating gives CATSRTAGSPDTQYF.

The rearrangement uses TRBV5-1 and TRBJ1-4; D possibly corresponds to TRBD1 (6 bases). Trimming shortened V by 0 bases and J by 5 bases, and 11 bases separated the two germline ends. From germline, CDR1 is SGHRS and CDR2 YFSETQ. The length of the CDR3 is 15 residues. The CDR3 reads CASSLANRANEKLFF. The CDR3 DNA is TGCGCCAGCAGCTTGGCAAACAGGGCAAATGAAAAACTGTTTTTT.

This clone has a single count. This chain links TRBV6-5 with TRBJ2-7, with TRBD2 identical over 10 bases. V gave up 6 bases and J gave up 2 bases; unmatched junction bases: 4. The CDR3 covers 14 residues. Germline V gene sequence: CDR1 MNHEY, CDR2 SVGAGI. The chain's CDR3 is CASRGGLAAYEQYF. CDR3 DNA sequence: TGTGCCAGCAGGGGCGGACTAGCGGCCTACGAGCAGTACTTC.

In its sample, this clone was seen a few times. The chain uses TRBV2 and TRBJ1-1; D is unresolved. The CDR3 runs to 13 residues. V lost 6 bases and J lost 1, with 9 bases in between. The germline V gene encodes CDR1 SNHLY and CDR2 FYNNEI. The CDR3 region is CASSGLENTEAFF. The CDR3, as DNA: TGTGCCAGCAGCGGCCTAGAGAACACTGAAGCTTTCTTT.

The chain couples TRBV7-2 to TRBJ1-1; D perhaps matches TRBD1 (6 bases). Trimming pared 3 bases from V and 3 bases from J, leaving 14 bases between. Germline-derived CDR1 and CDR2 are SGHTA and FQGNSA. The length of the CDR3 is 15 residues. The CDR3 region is CASSFWTDRDTEAFF. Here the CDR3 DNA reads TGTGCCAGCAGCTTCTGGACAGACCGAGACACTGAAGCTTTCTTT.

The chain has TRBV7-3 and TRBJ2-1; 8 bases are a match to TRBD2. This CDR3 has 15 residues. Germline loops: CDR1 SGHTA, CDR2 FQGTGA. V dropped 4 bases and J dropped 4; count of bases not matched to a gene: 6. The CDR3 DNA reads TGTGCCAGCAGCTCGTACGGGGGGGCTTACAATGAGCAGTTCTTC. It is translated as CASSSYGGAYNEQFF. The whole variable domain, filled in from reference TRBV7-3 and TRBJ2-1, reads GAGVSQTPSNKVTEKGKYVELRCDPISGHTALYWYRQSLGQGPEFLIYFQGTGAADDSGLPNDRFFAVRPEGSVSTLKIQRTERGDSAVYLCASSSYGGAYNEQFFGPGTRLTVL.

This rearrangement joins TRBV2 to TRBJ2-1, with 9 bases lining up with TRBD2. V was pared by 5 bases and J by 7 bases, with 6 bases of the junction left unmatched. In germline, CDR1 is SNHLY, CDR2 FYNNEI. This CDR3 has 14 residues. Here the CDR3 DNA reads TGTGCCAGCAGTCAGATAGCGGGAGATAATGAGCAGTTCTTC. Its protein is CASSQIAGDNEQFF.

CDR3 coding DNA: TGCAGCGTTGCCACACATGCAACTAATGAAAAACTGTTTTTT. As protein: CSVATHATNEKLFF. The chain employs TRBV29-1 and TRBJ1-4; no definite D call. V lost 4 bases and J 0 bases, leaving 9 bases between the germline ends. Germline V lookup: CDR1 SQVTM, CDR2 ANQGSEA. This CDR3 comprises 14 residues.

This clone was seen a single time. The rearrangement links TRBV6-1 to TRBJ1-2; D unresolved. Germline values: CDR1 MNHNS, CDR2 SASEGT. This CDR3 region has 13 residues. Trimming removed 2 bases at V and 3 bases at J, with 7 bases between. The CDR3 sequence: CASSEYGDYGYTF. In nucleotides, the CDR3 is TGTGCCAGCAGTGAATACGGTGACTATGGCTACACCTTC.

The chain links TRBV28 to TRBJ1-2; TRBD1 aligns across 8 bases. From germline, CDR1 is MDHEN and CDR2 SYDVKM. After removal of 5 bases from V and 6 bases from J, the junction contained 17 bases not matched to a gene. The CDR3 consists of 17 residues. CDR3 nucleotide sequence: TGTGCCAGCAGTCCTGGTCGGGCAGGGGGCCAGAGGGATGGCTACACCTTC. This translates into CASSPGRAGGQRDGYTF.

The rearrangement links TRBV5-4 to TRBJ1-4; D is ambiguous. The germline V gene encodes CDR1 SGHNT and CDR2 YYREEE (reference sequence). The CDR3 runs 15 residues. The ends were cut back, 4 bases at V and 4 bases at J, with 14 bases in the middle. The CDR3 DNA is TGTGCCAGCAGCCTTTCAGGTTCCCTTAATGAAAAACTGTTTTTT. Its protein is CASSLSGSLNEKLFF.

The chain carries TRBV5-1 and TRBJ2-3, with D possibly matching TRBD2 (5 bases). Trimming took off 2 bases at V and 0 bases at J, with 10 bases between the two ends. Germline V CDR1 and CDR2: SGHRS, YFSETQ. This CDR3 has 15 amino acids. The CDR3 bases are TGCGCCAGCAGCTTTTCGGGAACAAGCACAGATACGCAGTATTTT. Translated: CASSFSGTSTDTQYF.

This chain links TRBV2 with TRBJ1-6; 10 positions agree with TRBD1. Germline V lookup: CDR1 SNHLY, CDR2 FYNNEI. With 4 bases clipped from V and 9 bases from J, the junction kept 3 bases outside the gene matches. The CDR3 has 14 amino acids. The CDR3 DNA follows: TGTGCCAGCAGTGCCGGGACAGGGGTTTCACCCCTCCACTTT. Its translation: CASSAGTGVSPLHF.

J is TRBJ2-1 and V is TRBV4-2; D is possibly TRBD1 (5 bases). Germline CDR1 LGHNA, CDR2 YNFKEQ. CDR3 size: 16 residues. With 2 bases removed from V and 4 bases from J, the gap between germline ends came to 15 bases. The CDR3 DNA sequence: TGTGCCAGCAGCCAACTCACAAGGGGCGCTTACAATGAGCAGTTCTTC. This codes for CASSQLTRGAYNEQFF.

The CDR3 loop is CASSQGAPGGEQYF. DNA for the CDR3: TGCGCCAGCAGCCAAGGGGCACCGGGGGGGGAGCAGTACTTC. J is TRBJ2-7 and V is TRBV4-1; 8 positions match TRBD2. The CDR3 extends over 14 amino acids. Germline-derived CDR1 and CDR2 are MGHRA and YSYEKL. V trimming: 1 base; J trimming: 7 bases; junction bases outside the gene matches: 6.

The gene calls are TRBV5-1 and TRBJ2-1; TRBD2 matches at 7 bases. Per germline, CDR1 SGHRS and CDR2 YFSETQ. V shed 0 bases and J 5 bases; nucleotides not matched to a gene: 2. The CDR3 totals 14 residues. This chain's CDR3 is CASSLVAGDNEQFF. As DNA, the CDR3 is TGCGCCAGCAGCTTGGTTGCGGGAGACAATGAGCAGTTCTTC.

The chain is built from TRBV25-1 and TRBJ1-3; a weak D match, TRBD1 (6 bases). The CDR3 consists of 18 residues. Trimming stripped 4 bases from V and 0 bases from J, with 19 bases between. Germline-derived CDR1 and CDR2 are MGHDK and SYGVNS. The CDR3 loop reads CASSGLSLQGSSGNTIYF. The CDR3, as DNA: TGTGCCAGCAGTGGCCTATCTTTACAGGGAAGCTCTGGAAACACCATATATTTT.

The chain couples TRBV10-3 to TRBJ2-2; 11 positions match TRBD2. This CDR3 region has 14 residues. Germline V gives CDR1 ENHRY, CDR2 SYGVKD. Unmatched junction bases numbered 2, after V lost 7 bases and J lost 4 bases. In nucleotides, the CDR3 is TGTGCCATCAAGCTAGCGGGAGGCACCGGGGAGCTGTTTTTT. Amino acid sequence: CAIKLAGGTGELFF.

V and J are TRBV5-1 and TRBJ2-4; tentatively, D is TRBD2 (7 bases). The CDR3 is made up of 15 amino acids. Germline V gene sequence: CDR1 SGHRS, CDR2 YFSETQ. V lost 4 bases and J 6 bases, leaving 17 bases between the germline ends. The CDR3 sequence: CASSEPGGHLNIQYF. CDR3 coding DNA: TGCGCCAGCAGCGAGCCGGGGGGACACCTAAACATTCAGTACTTC.

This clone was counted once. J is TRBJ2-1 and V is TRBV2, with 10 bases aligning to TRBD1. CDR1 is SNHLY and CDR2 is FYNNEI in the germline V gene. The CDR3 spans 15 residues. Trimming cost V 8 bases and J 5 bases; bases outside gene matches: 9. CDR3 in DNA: TGTGCCAGCGTGAAAGACAGGGGGCGGGACAATGAGCAGTTCTTC. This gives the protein CASVKDRGRDNEQFF.

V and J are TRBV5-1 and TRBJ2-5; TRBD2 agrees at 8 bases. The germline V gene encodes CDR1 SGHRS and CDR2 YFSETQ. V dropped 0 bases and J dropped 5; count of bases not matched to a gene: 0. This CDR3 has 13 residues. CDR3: CASSLAGGETQYF. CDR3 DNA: TGCGCCAGCAGCTTGGCGGGAGGGGAGACCCAGTACTTC.

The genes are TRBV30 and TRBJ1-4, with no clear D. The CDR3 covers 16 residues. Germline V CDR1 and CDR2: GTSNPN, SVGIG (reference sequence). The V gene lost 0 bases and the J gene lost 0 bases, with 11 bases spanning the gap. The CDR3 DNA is TGTGCCTGGAGTGTGAAGGGAGTTGCAACTAATGAAAAACTGTTTTTT. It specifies CAWSVKGVATNEKLFF.

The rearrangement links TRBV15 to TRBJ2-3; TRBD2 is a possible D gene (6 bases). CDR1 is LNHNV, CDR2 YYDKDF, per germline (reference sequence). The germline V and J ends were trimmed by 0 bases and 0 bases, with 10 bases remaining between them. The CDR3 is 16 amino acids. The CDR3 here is CATSRDRGGSTDTQYF. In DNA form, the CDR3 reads TGTGCCACCAGCAGAGATCGTGGGGGGAGCACAGATACGCAGTATTTT.

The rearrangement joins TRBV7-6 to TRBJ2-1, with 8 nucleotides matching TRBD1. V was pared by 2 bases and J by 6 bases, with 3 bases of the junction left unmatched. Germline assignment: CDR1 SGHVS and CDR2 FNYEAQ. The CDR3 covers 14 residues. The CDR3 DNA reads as TGTGCCAGCAGCTTACAGGGGGCTAGCAATGAGCAGTTCTTC. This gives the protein CASSLQGASNEQFF.